The rows below give T cell receptor beta chains drawn from one sample of a study of T cells in Graves' hyperthyroidism and ophthalmopathy. TCRdb used MiXCR to reprocess the multiplex PCR reads, holding one entry per CDR3 protein. The sample contains approximately 410,000 distinct CDR3 sequences, around 13% of which appear only once. Material for sequencing was blood. The source is a woman aged 18-29 years with Graves' hyperthyroidism. The CDR3 runs from the conserved cysteine through the conserved F or W. A D gene is named only where the DNA matches it firmly. Clone size is stated in some rows and not others, as once, few, many or a class when expanded.

D gene: NA
V gene: TRBV30
J gene: TRBJ1-2
clone size: NA
CDR3 DNA: TGTGCCTGGAGTGTACGGGGGCGTTCGGGTGGCTACACCTTC
CDR3 protein: CAWSVRGRSGGYTF

D gene: NA
V gene: TRBV2
J gene: TRBJ1-2
clone size: many
CDR3 DNA: TGTGCCAGCAGTAACTATGGCTACACCTTC
CDR3 protein: CASSNYGYTF

D gene: TRBD1
V gene: TRBV9
J gene: TRBJ1-1
clone size: few
CDR3 DNA: TGTGCCAGCAGCGGACAGGGGGCGGTCACTGAAGCTTTCTTT
CDR3 protein: CASSGQGAVTEAFF

D gene: NA
V gene: TRBV20-1
J gene: TRBJ2-5
clone size: many
CDR3 DNA: TGCAGTGCTTTCCCCCGGGTCTTGGAGACCCAGTACTTC
CDR3 protein: CSAFPRVLETQYF

D gene: NA
V gene: TRBV19
J gene: TRBJ1-4
clone size: NA
CDR3 DNA: TGTGCCAGTTCAGCGACTCTTGCAACTAATGAAAAACTGTTTTTT
CDR3 protein: CASSATLATNEKLFF

D gene: NA
V gene: TRBV7-9
J gene: TRBJ1-4
clone size: few
CDR3 DNA: TGTGCCAGCAGCTTGAGCAGCTCCGGGGGTGAAAAACTGTTTTTT
CDR3 protein: CASSLSSSGGEKLFF

D gene: NA
V gene: TRBV5-1
J gene: TRBJ1-6
clone size: many
CDR3 DNA: TGCGCCAGCAGCTTGGAGGGCCACGACCCTTCACCCCTCCACTTT
CDR3 protein: CASSLEGHDPSPLHF

D gene: NA
V gene: TRBV3-1
J gene: TRBJ1-4
clone size: many
CDR3 DNA: TGTGCCAGCAGCGCACAAGGCATTTTGGATGAAAAACTGTTTTTT
CDR3 protein: CASSAQGILDEKLFF

D gene: NA
V gene: TRBV11-2
J gene: TRBJ2-5
clone size: few
CDR3 DNA: TGTGCCAGCAGTTCAGATGTTTCCGGACAACTAGAGACCCAGTACTTC
CDR3 protein: CASSSDVSGQLETQYF

D gene: NA
V gene: TRBV27
J gene: TRBJ2-7
clone size: many
CDR3 DNA: TGTGCCAGCGTCGGATTGACGGGAGTGGAAAGGTACGAGCAGTACTTC
CDR3 protein: CASVGLTGVERYEQYF

D gene: NA
V gene: TRBV20-1
J gene: TRBJ1-5
clone size: NA
CDR3 DNA: TGCAGTGCTCTCCGGGGTGTCAATCAGCCCCAGCATTTT
CDR3 protein: CSALRGVNQPQHF

D gene: NA
V gene: TRBV28
J gene: TRBJ2-7
clone size: many
CDR3 DNA: TGTGCCAGCAGTTCATCCTCGACTAGATTGTACGAGCAGTACTTC
CDR3 protein: CASSSSSTRLYEQYF

D gene: NA
V gene: TRBV6-1
J gene: TRBJ2-3
clone size: NA
CDR3 DNA: TGTGCCACCACTCGTTTGGCTGGGGGCACAGATACGCAGTATTTT
CDR3 protein: CATTRLAGGTDTQYF

D gene: TRBD1
V gene: TRBV6-1
J gene: TRBJ1-5
clone size: many
CDR3 DNA: TGTGCCAGCAGGGGCACAGGGGCTTATAGCAATCAGCCCCAGCATTTT
CDR3 protein: CASRGTGAYSNQPQHF

D gene: NA
V gene: TRBV18
J gene: TRBJ1-1
clone size: few
CDR3 DNA: TGTGCCAGCTCAGCGCGTACTTCAGGGGTTAACACTGAAGCTTTCTTT
CDR3 protein: CASSARTSGVNTEAFF

D gene: TRBD1
V gene: TRBV28
J gene: TRBJ2-3
clone size: many
CDR3 DNA: TGTGCCAGCAGTCCCACAGGGGGGTCAAAAGATACGCAGTATTTT
CDR3 protein: CASSPTGGSKDTQYF

D gene: NA
V gene: TRBV5-5
J gene: TRBJ1-1
clone size: many
CDR3 DNA: TGTGCCAGCAGCTGGGCAGGGACAATGAACACTGAAGCTTTCTTT
CDR3 protein: CASSWAGTMNTEAFF

D gene: TRBD2
V gene: TRBV3-1
J gene: TRBJ2-1
clone size: many
CDR3 DNA: TGTGCCAGCAGCCTCTCACTAGCGGGAGCCCCGGAGCAGTTCTTC
CDR3 protein: CASSLSLAGAPEQFF

D gene: TRBD1
V gene: TRBV6-4
J gene: TRBJ1-1
clone size: NA
CDR3 DNA: TGTGCCAGCAGTGCAACAGGGGAGGCTACTGAAGCTTTCTTT
CDR3 protein: CASSATGEATEAFF

D gene: NA
V gene: TRBV30
J gene: TRBJ1-2
clone size: few
CDR3 DNA: TGTGCCTGGAGCGTCGGGATTTATGGCTACACCTTC
CDR3 protein: CAWSVGIYGYTF

D gene: NA
V gene: TRBV13
J gene: TRBJ2-7
clone size: NA
CDR3 DNA: TGTGCCAGCAGTTTATTAGAGGGATCCTACGAGCAGCACTTC
CDR3 protein: CASSLLEGSYEQHF

D gene: NA
V gene: TRBV12-3/TRBV12-4
J gene: TRBJ1-1
clone size: many
CDR3 DNA: TGTGCCAGCAGTTTAGGTCCGGTTGAAGCTTTCTTT
CDR3 protein: CASSLGPVEAFF

D gene: TRBD1
V gene: TRBV20-1
J gene: TRBJ1-2
clone size: many
CDR3 DNA: TGCAGTGCTAGAGTGAGACAGGGAGCGTATGGCTACACCTTC
CDR3 protein: CSARVRQGAYGYTF

D gene: NA
V gene: TRBV11-2
J gene: TRBJ2-7
clone size: NA
CDR3 DNA: TGTGCCAGCAGCACCTTGTTGCGGGGCGCGGGAAGGCCCTACGAGCAGTACTTC
CDR3 protein: CASSTLLRGAGRPYEQYF

D gene: NA
V gene: TRBV27
J gene: TRBJ1-1
clone size: many
CDR3 DNA: TGTGCCAGCAGTAGACAGGAGAACACTGAAGCTTTCTTT
CDR3 protein: CASSRQENTEAFF

D gene: NA
V gene: TRBV12-3/TRBV12-4
J gene: TRBJ1-1
clone size: medium-sized
CDR3 DNA: TGTGCCAGCACCGCCAGGGCCATGAACACTGAAGCTTTCTTT
CDR3 protein: CASTARAMNTEAFF

D gene: NA
V gene: TRBV12-3/TRBV12-4
J gene: TRBJ1-3
clone size: NA
CDR3 DNA: TGTGCCAGCAGTTTGGGCAGGCCCAGCTCTGGAAACACCATATATTTT
CDR3 protein: CASSLGRPSSGNTIYF

D gene: NA
V gene: TRBV7-2
J gene: TRBJ1-3
clone size: NA
CDR3 DNA: TGTGCCAGCAGCTTAGTAACCGGGAGGCCTGGAAACACCATATATTTT
CDR3 protein: CASSLVTGRPGNTIYF

D gene: TRBD1
V gene: TRBV2
J gene: TRBJ2-7
clone size: medium-sized
CDR3 DNA: TGTGCCAGCAGCCCCCGGACAGGGGGGAACGAGCAGTACTTC
CDR3 protein: CASSPRTGGNEQYF

D gene: NA
V gene: TRBV4-2
J gene: TRBJ1-3
clone size: NA
CDR3 DNA: TGTGCCAGCAGCCAAGTCGGCACAGCTGGAAACACCATATATTTT
CDR3 protein: CASSQVGTAGNTIYF

D gene: TRBD1
V gene: TRBV5-1
J gene: TRBJ2-3
clone size: NA
CDR3 DNA: TGCGCCAGCAGGAAGGACAGGGTCACAGATACGCAGTATTTT
CDR3 protein: CASRKDRVTDTQYF

D gene: NA
V gene: TRBV12-3/TRBV12-4
J gene: TRBJ2-7
clone size: NA
CDR3 DNA: TGTGCCAGCAGTCTAGACAGGTCCTCCTACGAGCAGTACTTC
CDR3 protein: CASSLDRSSYEQYF

D gene: NA
V gene: TRBV12-3/TRBV12-4
J gene: TRBJ2-5
clone size: many
CDR3 DNA: TGTGCCAGCAGTTTAGGGGGGCGTGGGGAGACCCAGTACTTC
CDR3 protein: CASSLGGRGETQYF

D gene: NA
V gene: TRBV11-2
J gene: TRBJ2-7
clone size: many
CDR3 DNA: TGTGCCAGCAGCTTAGAGGGCGGCCCCTTGAGTGAGCAGTACTTC
CDR3 protein: CASSLEGGPLSEQYF

D gene: TRBD1
V gene: TRBV6-1
J gene: TRBJ1-5
clone size: many
CDR3 DNA: TGTGCCAGCAGGTCCGGGACAGGGGGGGGTCAGCCCCAGCATTTT
CDR3 protein: CASRSGTGGGQPQHF

D gene: TRBD2
V gene: TRBV6-1
J gene: TRBJ2-6
clone size: NA
CDR3 DNA: TGTGCCAGCAGTGGAAGAGCGGGAGGTATGTCTGGGGCCAACGTCCTGACTTTC
CDR3 protein: CASSGRAGGMSGANVLTF

D gene: NA
V gene: TRBV6-6
J gene: TRBJ1-1
clone size: NA
CDR3 DNA: TGTGCCAGCAGTTACGTCAGGGGCACTGAAGCTTTCTTT
CDR3 protein: CASSYVRGTEAFF

D gene: NA
V gene: TRBV30
J gene: TRBJ2-1
clone size: many
CDR3 DNA: TGTGCCTGGAGTCTGAAGGGCCGTTCCTTAGGGCAGTTCTTC
CDR3 protein: CAWSLKGRSLGQFF

D gene: NA
V gene: TRBV20-1
J gene: TRBJ2-5
clone size: many
CDR3 DNA: TGCAGTGCTAGTCCCAGCGGAGAAGAGACCCAGTACTTC
CDR3 protein: CSASPSGEETQYF

D gene: NA
V gene: TRBV7-9
J gene: TRBJ2-1
clone size: many
CDR3 DNA: TGTGCCAGCACCGGGGGGCGGAGAAGCTCCTACAATGAGCAGTTCTTC
CDR3 protein: CASTGGRRSSYNEQFF

D gene: TRBD2
V gene: TRBV6-2/TRBV6-3
J gene: TRBJ2-5
clone size: NA
CDR3 DNA: TGTGCCAGCAGAGCCCTGACTAGCGAGATTGAGACCCAGTACTTC
CDR3 protein: CASRALTSEIETQYF

D gene: NA
V gene: TRBV9
J gene: TRBJ2-3
clone size: many
CDR3 DNA: TGTGCCAGCAGCGTAGTGGGGTCAGATACGCAGTATTTT
CDR3 protein: CASSVVGSDTQYF

D gene: NA
V gene: TRBV6-1
J gene: TRBJ2-3
clone size: NA
CDR3 DNA: TGTGCCAGCAGTAAAAACCCAGGTCGGGGCACAGATACGCAGTATTTT
CDR3 protein: CASSKNPGRGTDTQYF

D gene: NA
V gene: TRBV7-2
J gene: TRBJ2-3
clone size: many
CDR3 DNA: TGTGCCAGCACCCCCCGTAGGAACACAGATACGCAGTATTTT
CDR3 protein: CASTPRRNTDTQYF

D gene: TRBD1
V gene: TRBV29-1
J gene: TRBJ2-7
clone size: many
CDR3 DNA: TGCAGCGTGAAGACAGGGAACTACGAGCAGTACTTC
CDR3 protein: CSVKTGNYEQYF

D gene: TRBD2
V gene: TRBV28
J gene: TRBJ2-3
clone size: NA
CDR3 DNA: TGTGCCAGCAGCCAACCCTCGGGACTAGCGGCCCTCACAGATACGCAGTATTTT
CDR3 protein: CASSQPSGLAALTDTQYF

D gene: NA
V gene: TRBV11-3
J gene: TRBJ2-6
clone size: many
CDR3 DNA: TGTGCCAGCAGCTTAGGGTACTCTGGGGCCAACGTCCTGACTTTC
CDR3 protein: CASSLGYSGANVLTF

D gene: NA
V gene: TRBV20-1
J gene: TRBJ1-6
clone size: few
CDR3 DNA: TGCAGTGCTAGCGCTGGGAGCTCCTATAATTCACCCCTCCACTTT
CDR3 protein: CSASAGSSYNSPLHF

D gene: TRBD1
V gene: TRBV6-9
J gene: TRBJ1-1
clone size: NA
CDR3 DNA: TGTGCCAGCAGTTACGCCGGGACAGGGGCCACTGAAGCTTTCTTT
CDR3 protein: CASSYAGTGATEAFF

D gene: TRBD2
V gene: TRBV4-1
J gene: TRBJ2-2
clone size: NA
CDR3 DNA: TGCGCCAGCAGCCAACCTTTAGCGGGAGATATCGCCGGGGAGCTGTTTTTT
CDR3 protein: CASSQPLAGDIAGELFF

D gene: NA
V gene: TRBV7-9
J gene: TRBJ1-6
clone size: NA
CDR3 DNA: TGTGCCAGCAGAGCCGGGACGGGGGATTCACCCCTCCACTTT
CDR3 protein: CASRAGTGDSPLHF

D gene: NA
V gene: TRBV12-3/TRBV12-4
J gene: TRBJ2-1
clone size: many
CDR3 DNA: TGTGCCAGCAGTTCATCCCCGGACAGAGATGAGCAGTTCTTC
CDR3 protein: CASSSSPDRDEQFF